This T cell receptor beta chain was profiled in a study of T cell repertoires in aging, cancer and after chemotherapy. Study-level points and caveats: The repertoire data cannot show anything about immunological memory following chemotherapy. Across the chemotherapy interval, each cancer cohort showed higher median generation probability, suggesting thymic rebound.

J gave up 4 bases and V 4 bases, and 8 bases lay outside the gene matches. CDR3 length: 17 amino acids. The V gene's germline CDR1 is SEHNR and CDR2 FQNEAQ (reference sequence). Note on this clonotype: Its antigen is not identified.

Amplification of TCR beta used genomic DNA extracted from peripheral blood. Multiplex touch-down PCR with TRB-A/B primers amplified rearranged V-D-J TRB sequences. TCRdb reprocessed the multiplex PCR reads with MiXCR, giving one entry per CDR3 protein. The sample lists approximately 2,500 distinct CDR3 sequences, about 50% occurring once. The gene calls are TRBV7-9 and TRBJ2-2; 11 bases match TRBD1. The specimen was blood. This sequence was found in a human donor with a solid tumor. CDR3 protein: CASSSGTGGRGTGELFF. Here the CDR3 DNA reads TGTGCCAGCAGCTCGGGGACAGGGGGTCGAGGCACCGGGGAGCTGTTTTTT.